This T cell receptor (beta chain) was captured by sequencing in a study of blood T cell repertoires in COVID-19. Study at large: Samples came from the United States, Italy and Spain, spanning acute and convalescent COVID-19. PBMCs, B-cell-depleted T cells, or T cells provided the cDNA or gDNA that made up the material.

Per the authors' pipeline: Amplification with reference gene primers provided the estimates of nucleated cell counts. TCRdb's table, derived via immunoSEQ multiplex PCR, lists solely in-frame clones and lacks some. For V, J and clone size, that table is used; D and trimming come from the DNA. The sample shows approximately 71,000 clones, 88% of them seen only once. The sequence came from a human donor in a cohort sampled during active COVID-19. The sequenced material came from peripheral blood.

The CDR3 sequence is CASNTGGITEAFF. The DNA of the CDR3 is TGTGCCAGTAATACAGGGGGCATCACTGAAGCTTTCTTT. The gene calls are TRBV19 and TRBJ1-1; 9 bases are a match to TRBD1. The CDR3 is 13 amino acids. Trimming at V came to 7 bases and at J to 4 bases, leaving 4 bases not matched to a gene. The germline V gene encodes CDR1 LNHDA and CDR2 SQIVND (reference sequence).